The next 30 T cell receptor beta chains were all read from a single sample in a study of tumor-infiltrating lymphocytes in primary liver carcinoma. TCR beta cDNA came from around 0.5 ug total RNA, primed with a constant-region primer. Libraries covering TCR beta were generated through three nested multiplex PCR rounds (using a slightly modified ARM-PCR). Forward primers for TRBV1-TRBV30 and a C-beta reverse primer served the first two PCR rounds, at 10 cycles each. TCRdb used MiXCR to reprocess the multiplex PCR reads, holding one entry per CDR3 protein. The sample holds 250,000 to 350,000 distinct CDR3 sequences, around three fifths seen once. The source of the blood RNA was unsorted whole blood, and germline DNA was extracted as well. Material: peripheral blood. The origin of the receptors is a woman between 25 and 40 years old with primary liver carcinoma and hepatitis B virus infection.

As regards this clonotype: One end of the junction is discordant with germline, which a read error may explain. The chain joins TRBV11-2 to TRBJ1-1; TRBD1 agrees at 9 bases. This CDR3 is built from 15 residues. Germline V lookup: CDR1 SGHAT, CDR2 FQNNGV. The CDR3 nucleotides read TGTGTCAGCAGCTTCGGGACAGGGCCTAACACTGAAGCTTTCTTC. Translating it yields CVSSFGTGPNTEAFF.

This chain connects TRBV19 to TRBJ2-2, with D perhaps TRBD1 (5 bases). CDR1 and CDR2 from the germline V gene are LNHDA and SQIVND (reference sequence). CDR3 length: 14 residues. Trimming cost V 6 bases and J 7 bases, with 15 bases left between them. CDR3 in amino acids: CASSSGRRGGELFF. CDR3 DNA sequence: TGTGCCAGTAGCAGTGGACGTAGGGGCGGGGAGCTGTTTTTT.

With regard to this clonotype: Since a much larger clone is just one base distant, this may be a read error. The J gene is TRBJ2-2, the V gene TRBV12-3 or TRBV12-4; 11 nucleotides match TRBD1. CDR3 size: 16 residues. V lost 3 bases and J lost 5; bases outside the gene matches: 5. The CDR3 DNA sequence: TGTGCCAGCAGTTTCTACGGGACAGGGGGAACCGGGGAGCTGTTTTTT. This translates into CASSFYGTGGTGELFF.

CDR3 region: CASSPPTSRNSYNEQFF. CDR3 sequence (DNA): TGTGCCAGCAGCCCCCCGACTAGCAGAAACTCCTACAATGAGCAGTTCTTC. The V gene is TRBV7-9, the J gene TRBJ2-1, with TRBD2 identical over 7 bases. The CDR3 length is 17 residues. CDR1 and CDR2 (germline): SEHNR, FQNEAQ (reference sequence). J lost 0 bases, V lost 5 bases, and 10 bases had no gene match.

This chain connects TRBV29-1 to TRBJ2-6, with TRBD1 as a possible D gene (6 bases). Germline CDR1 SQVTM, CDR2 ANQGSEA. Trimming left V 4 bases short and J 0 bases short, with 7 bases between. The CDR3 extends over 14 amino acids. Written as DNA, the CDR3 is TGCAGCGTTGCCAGGGGCTCTGGGGCCAACGTCCTGACTTTC. It is translated as CSVARGSGANVLTF.

The J gene is TRBJ2-1, the V gene TRBV11-3; 15 nucleotides agree with TRBD2. This CDR3 spans 21 amino acids. The germline V gene has CDR1 SGHNT and CDR2 YENEEA. This CDR3 is CVGSLDLRGLAGGLSYNEQFF. DNA for the CDR3: TGTGTCGGCAGCTTAGATTTAAGGGGACTAGCGGGAGGTCTGTCCTACAATGAGCAGTTCTTC. Full variable domain (remainder filled in from reference TRBV11-3 and TRBJ2-1): EAGVVQSPRYKIIEKKQPVAFWCNPISGHNTLYWYLQNLGQGPELLIRYENEEAVDDSQLPKDRFSAERLKGVDSTLKIQPAELGDSAVYLCVGSLDLRGLAGGLSYNEQFFGPGTRLTVL.

Concerning this clonotype itself: Germline and junction disagree at one end, which may indicate a read error. The chain carries TRBV6-1 and TRBJ1-6, with 12 bases lining up with TRBD1. The CDR3 has 16 amino acids. The germline V gene encodes CDR1 MNHNS and CDR2 SASEGT. CDR3 sequence (DNA): TGTGCCACCACCCGGGACAGGGGGCGCAGGAATTCACCCTTCCACTTT. Protein product: CATTRDRGRRNSPFHF.

As concerns this clonotype: This may stem from a read error, because a much larger clone lies one nucleotide away. J is TRBJ2-7 and V is TRBV6-1, with unresolved D. With 7 bases removed from V and 2 bases from J, the gap between germline ends came to 9 bases. The CDR3 sequence is 12 residues long. The germline CDR1 and CDR2 sequences are MNHNS and SASEGT. The DNA of the CDR3 is TGTGCCAGCATTCGGAGCACCTACGAGCAGTACTTC. Its translation: CASIRSTYEQYF.

This chain uses TRBV7-9 with TRBJ1-1; 8 bases align to TRBD1. Germline assignment: CDR1 SEHNR and CDR2 FQNEAQ (reference sequence). The CDR3 has 14 amino acids. Trimming at V came to 1 base and at J to 6 bases, leaving 4 bases not matched to a gene. Here the CDR3 reads CASSLGQGIAEAFF. In DNA form, the CDR3 reads TGTGCCAGCAGCTTAGGACAGGGGATCGCTGAAGCTTTCTTT.

On this clonotype itself: This may be a read error: a much more frequent sequence differs by one nucleotide. This chain connects TRBV29-1 to TRBJ1-2, with 7 bases lining up with TRBD1. Germline CDR1 is SQVTM and CDR2 is ANQGSEA. The CDR3 is made up of 15 amino acids. V was pared by 7 bases and J by 2 bases, with 13 bases of the junction left unmatched. For the CDR3, the DNA is TGCAGCGCTGATAGGACAGGCCTTGACAACTATGGCTACACCTTC. Translated: CSADRTGLDNYGYTF.

Ten or more counts support this clonotype. V is TRBV12-3 or TRBV12-4 and J is TRBJ1-1; 10 nucleotides align to TRBD1. The CDR3 extends over 13 amino acids. Germline trimming cut 6 bases from V and 11 bases from J; bases unmatched to any gene: 9. The CDR3 reads CASSMGQGMTAFF. As DNA, the CDR3 is TGTGCCAGCAGCATGGGACAGGGGATGACGGCTTTCTTT.

The chain joins TRBV30 to TRBJ1-4; weak D call: TRBD1 (5 bases). V was clipped by 2 bases and J by 8 bases, with 24 bases between them. Per the germline V gene, CDR1 is GTSNPN and CDR2 is SVGIG (reference sequence). There are 17 residues in the CDR3. The CDR3 sequence is CAWSQKTRGIFGEKLFF. The CDR3 DNA follows: TGTGCCTGGAGTCAAAAAACTCGGGGCATATTCGGGGAAAAACTGTTTTTT.

This clonotype was counted ten times or more. This chain connects TRBV6-1 to TRBJ2-2; D unresolved. Germline loops: CDR1 MNHNS, CDR2 SASEGT. V was clipped by 0 bases and J by 6 bases, with 14 bases between them. CDR3 length: 16 amino acids. The DNA of the CDR3 is TGTGCCAGCAGTGAAGCGCTTCGGCAGATCCCCGGGGAGCTGTTTTTT. This sequence encodes CASSEALRQIPGELFF.

This clonotype has a single count. The germline gene is not matched at one end of the junction; a read error may be the cause. This chain links TRBV11-1 with TRBJ2-2; 7 nucleotides align to TRBD2. Germline V lookup: CDR1 SGHAT, CDR2 FQDESV (reference sequence). The CDR3 length is 13 residues. CDR3 nucleotides: TGTGCCGGCAGCTTCGCGGGGGCCGGGGAGCTGTTTTTT. This translates into CAGSFAGAGELFF.

This clonotype turned up a few times. One junction end does not reproduce the germline sequence, and a read error may be involved. The V and J genes are TRBV30 and TRBJ2-2; D uncertain. Germline CDR1 reads GTSNPN; CDR2 reads SVGIG (reference sequence). The CDR3 spans 13 residues. CDR3 nucleotide sequence: TGTGCCTGGAATCCTGAAAACACCAGGGAGCTGTTTTTT. It codes for CAWNPENTRELFF.

The chain couples TRBV7-9 to TRBJ2-2, with D uncertain. This CDR3 spans 15 amino acids. The germline CDR1 and CDR2 sequences are SEHNR and FQNEAQ (reference sequence). Trimming pared 3 bases from V and 5 bases from J, leaving 13 bases between. Here the CDR3 DNA reads TGTGCCAGCAGCTTCGGGCAGCTGGGGACCGGGGAGCTGTTTTTT. Translated, it gives CASSFGQLGTGELFF.

V gene TRBV11-2 combines with J gene TRBJ2-1; a possible D gene is TRBD2 (5 bases). CDR1 is SGHAT and CDR2 is FQNNGV in the germline V gene. The V and J ends lost 2 bases and 10 bases respectively, with 18 bases between them. This CDR3 is built from 15 residues. The CDR3 DNA sequence: TGTGCCAGCAGCTTATGGGCGCAAGTCGGAGGAGAGCAGTTCTTC. Translation gives CASSLWAQVGGEQFF.

Points on this clonotype: A much larger clone differs from this one at a single base, so this may be a read error. The chain couples TRBV13 to TRBJ2-7; D is unclear. CDR1 and CDR2 from the germline V gene are PRHDT and FYEKMQ (reference sequence). The CDR3 covers 11 residues. The CDR3 spells CASGLEYEQYF. In DNA form, the CDR3 reads TGTGCCAGCGGCTTAGAGTACGAGCAGTACTTC.

The chain has TRBV20-1 and TRBJ2-2; 11 bases are a match to TRBD1. The germline gives CDR1 DFQATT, CDR2 SNEGSKA (reference sequence). This CDR3 is 15 amino acids long. V shed 1 base and J 9 bases; nucleotides not matched to a gene: 7. The CDR3: CSARGTGGAGRELFF. Here the CDR3 DNA reads TGCAGTGCTAGAGGGACAGGGGGCGCAGGCCGGGAGCTGTTTTTT.

Remarks on this clonotype: This may be a read error, as it is one base from a much larger clone. This rearrangement joins TRBV6-1 to TRBJ1-2, with TRBD1 matching over 8 bases. The germline CDR1 and CDR2 sequences are MNHNS and SASEGT. The CDR3 extends over 14 amino acids. CDR3 amino acids: CASSRDRKNYGYSF. The CDR3 nucleotides are TGTGCCAGCAGCCGGGACAGGAAAAACTATGGCTACAGCTTC.

About this clonotype: As the CDR3 is not closed by the conserved phenylalanine or tryptophan, this likely results from a read error. V gene TRBV25-1 combines with J gene TRBJ1-1; D perhaps matches TRBD1 (5 bases). This CDR3 comprises 14 residues. The germline gives CDR1 MGHDK, CDR2 SYGVNS. CDR3 nucleotide sequence: TGTGCCGGCAGTGAATATATTATGGGGCAACGAGCTTTCTCT. Its translation: CAGSEYIMGQRAFS.

The chain couples TRBV6-1 to TRBJ2-7; TRBD2 might be the D (5 bases). Trimming took off 3 bases at V and 4 bases at J, with 13 bases between the two ends. Germline CDR1 MNHNS, CDR2 SASEGT. The CDR3 sequence is 14 residues long. CDR3 sequence (DNA): TGTGCCAGCAGTGATCGGGGTTTTGGGTACGAGCAGTACTTC. Translating gives CASSDRGFGYEQYF.

In this sample, this clonotype turned up many times. The genes are TRBV11-2 and TRBJ2-3, with 8 bases lining up with TRBD2. In germline, CDR1 is SGHAT, CDR2 FQNNGV. The CDR3 sequence is 17 residues long. J was trimmed by 3 bases and V by 0 bases; bases with no gene match: 8. The CDR3 DNA is TGTGCCAGCAGCTTAGATAGCGGGATCTATCCTACAGATACGCAGTATTTT. The encoded protein is CASSLDSGIYPTDTQYF.

On this clonotype: One junction end disagrees with the germline gene, perhaps due to a read error. This rearrangement joins TRBV6-5 to TRBJ2-7; 13 bases line up with TRBD2. The germline V gene encodes CDR1 MNHEY and CDR2 SVGAGI. The CDR3 has 16 residues. This CDR3 reads CTSKELAGGLGYEQYF. CDR3 bases: TGTACCAGCAAGGAACTAGCGGGAGGGCTGGGCTACGAGCAGTACTTC.

The sample holds many counts of this clonotype. V usage is TRBV4-2 and J usage is TRBJ2-5; 14 bases match TRBD2. Trimming took 1 base from V and 5 from J; bases not matched to a gene: 3. Germline V gene data show CDR1 as LGHNA and CDR2 as YNFKEQ. The length of the CDR3 is 16 residues. CDR3 region: CASSQGLAGGLETQYF. The CDR3 nucleotides read TGTGCCAGCAGCCAAGGACTAGCGGGAGGGTTGGAGACCCAGTACTTC.

This clonotype was observed many times. The chain joins TRBV4-1 to TRBJ2-1; TRBD2 aligns across 7 bases. Germline-derived CDR1 and CDR2 are MGHRA and YSYEKL. J gave up 5 bases and V 2 bases, and 9 bases lay outside the gene matches. CDR3 length equals 16 residues. This CDR3 is CASSQPRGGSNNEQFF. CDR3 bases: TGCGCCAGCAGCCAACCCCGCGGGGGTTCCAACAATGAGCAGTTCTTC.

On this clonotype itself: This is likely a read error, given that the CDR3 carries no conserved phenylalanine or tryptophan at its end. The genes are TRBV6-5 and TRBJ2-1; 13 bases match TRBD2. The J segment lost 8 bases and the V segment lost 8 bases, leaving 9 bases of the junction unmatched. The germline V gene encodes CDR1 MNHEY and CDR2 SVGAGI. This CDR3 has 15 amino acids. The CDR3 DNA is TGTGCCAGCTGGCGACTAGCGGGAGGATGGGATGAGCAGTTCTTA. Its translation is CASWRLAGGWDEQFL.

Comment on this clonotype: A much larger clone lies a single base off, so this may be a read error. The chain is built from TRBV4-2 and TRBJ2-2; D gene uncertain. The length of the CDR3 is 17 residues. Per the germline V gene, CDR1 is LGHNA and CDR2 is YNFKEQ. V was cut by 2 bases and J by 4 bases, with 17 bases left in between. CDR3 sequence (DNA): TGTGCCAGCAGCCAATATTTAACGAGGAGTAGCACCGGGGAGCTGTTTTTT. This translates into CASSQYLTRSSTGELFF.

The V gene is TRBV5-4, the J gene TRBJ2-1, with 10 bases identical to TRBD2. Unmatched junction bases numbered 7, after V lost 0 bases and J lost 4 bases. This CDR3 contains 17 residues. The germline V gene encodes CDR1 SGHNT and CDR2 YYREEE (reference sequence). The CDR3 sequence is CASSLGVTSGKYNEQFF. CDR3 coding DNA: TGTGCCAGCAGCTTGGGAGTCACTAGCGGGAAGTACAATGAGCAGTTCTTC.

Turning to this clonotype: Since a much larger clone is just one base distant, this may be a read error. The missing conserved phenylalanine or tryptophan at the end of this CDR3 makes a read error likely. V gene TRBV29-1 combines with J gene TRBJ2-7; the match to TRBD1 covers 7 bases. V lost 3 bases and J lost 5; bases outside the gene matches: 4. The germline CDR1 and CDR2 sequences are SQVTM and ANQGSEA. The CDR3 extends over 12 amino acids. The CDR3 DNA sequence: TGCAGCGTTGAGCAGGGGGTACACGAGCAGTACCTC. Translation: CSVEQGVHEQYL.